The T cell receptor (beta chain) under discussion was sequenced for a study of CXCR3-negative and CXCR3-positive naive CD8 T cells. Germline lookup yields CDR1 MNHEY and CDR2 SMNVEV (reference sequence). The CDR3 spans 13 residues. In preparing the TRB cDNA libraries, 5' RACE with UMI labels was used. TCRdb reprocessed the 5' RACE reads and stores each CDR3 protein as one record, lacking DNA. The repertoire table contains 100,000 to 150,000 distinct CDR3 sequences. The sequence derives from a human donor in good health. Some clones in this sample may be carry-over from other donors' samples. The V and J genes are TRBV27 and TRBJ2-7. The sample consisted of naive CXCR3- CD8+ T cells from blood. Documented subset: CD45RO-CCR7+CD27+CD95- naive CD8+ T cells lacking CXCR3 (TNR3-). CDR3 sequence: CASSLGESYEQYF.